This T cell receptor beta chain was found in a study of cytomegalovirus exposure and HLA in healthy donors. PCR employed 60 Vbeta and 13 Jbeta primers. Sequencing used immunoSEQ multiplex PCR; TCRdb keeps in-frame clones, though not all of them. This table lists around 100,000 clones. This CDR3 is built from 16 residues. J was trimmed by 2 bases and V by 0 bases; bases with no gene match: 4. The germline V gene encodes CDR1 SGHRS and CDR2 YFSETQ. Material: PBMCs. This clonotype was sampled from a young man in good health and CMV-seronegative. The chain couples TRBV5-1 to TRBJ2-5; 10 nucleotides match TRBD2. This CDR3 is CASSLDLAGVQETQYF. CDR3 bases: TGCGCCAGCAGCTTGGATCTAGCGGGGGTACAAGAGACCCAGTACTTC.